This T cell receptor beta chain stems from a study of T cells in Graves' hyperthyroidism and ophthalmopathy. Germline V gene lookup returns CDR1 SQVTM and CDR2 ANQGSEA. V was pared by 3 bases and J by 9 bases, with 14 bases between. CDR3 length equals 12 residues. Amplified TCR beta CDR3 regions derived from RNA transcripts. The HTBI primer set drove a first-round RT-PCR of the TCR CDR3. TCRdb fed the multiplex PCR reads into MiXCR, producing one record per CDR3 protein. The repertoire holds 480,000 or so distinct CDR3 sequences, 40% to 50% seen once, with about 45% in the top ten. This clonotype was counted only a few times. The antigen is not known. General observations from the study: Most thyroid clonotypes that were expanded above 0.001 also turned up in blood.

This chain connects TRBV29-1 to TRBJ2-5, with a weak D call TRBD1 (5 bases). Sequenced sample: peripheral blood or thyroid tissue (not recorded which). The TCR sequence derives from an adult woman with Graves' disease, either hyperthyroidism or ophthalmopathy (not recorded which). In DNA form, the CDR3 reads TGCAGCGTTGAGGCTATCCAGGGTGCCCAGTACTTC. Protein: CSVEAIQGAQYF.